The next 2 T cell receptor beta chains were all read from a single sample in a study of T cells expressing NK-cell markers. TCRdb derives one entry per CDR3 protein from the 5' RACE reads, leaving out DNA. This repertoire includes roughly 170,000 distinct CDR3 sequences. The sequencing sample was made of blood T cells: a sorted CD56 or NKG2C T cell subset, CD4+ or CD8+ T cells, or bulk PBMC T cells (not recorded which). The origin of the receptors is a woman aged 18 to 75 in good health.

The CDR3 sequence is CASSSNNEKLFF. This sequence joins TRBV11-2 and TRBJ1-4. The CDR3 length is 12 residues. The germline CDR1 and CDR2 sequences are SGHAT and FQNNGV.

The genes are TRBV18 and TRBJ2-4. Germline assignment: CDR1 KGHSH and CDR2 LQKENI. The CDR3 has 14 amino acids. CDR3 sequence reads: CASSPLNRENIQYF.